This T cell receptor (beta chain) was sequenced during a study of blood T cell repertoires in COVID-19. Study background: Whether acute or convalescent, the COVID-19 samples came from the United States, Italy and Spain.

Germline V gene sequence: CDR1 MNHEY, CDR2 SMNVEV (reference sequence). With 2 bases removed from V and 2 bases from J, the gap between germline ends came to 9 bases. This CDR3 region has 15 residues. Methods used by the authors: From reference gene primer amplification, estimates of nucleated cell counts were derived. Sequencing used immunoSEQ multiplex PCR; TCRdb keeps in-frame clones, though not all of them. That table supplies the V and J calls and clone size; D and trimming were determined from the DNA. The repertoire holds under 130,000 clones, about 88% seen once, with less than 2.5% in the top ten.

The sequence was obtained from a human donor in a cohort sampled during active COVID-19. V is TRBV27 and J is TRBJ2-2; D possibly corresponds to TRBD2 (5 bases). Sequencing was carried out using peripheral blood. The CDR3 DNA sequence: TGTGCCAGCAGTTTACGGGGATTCAACACCGGGGAGCTGTTTTTT. Amino acids: CASSLRGFNTGELFF.